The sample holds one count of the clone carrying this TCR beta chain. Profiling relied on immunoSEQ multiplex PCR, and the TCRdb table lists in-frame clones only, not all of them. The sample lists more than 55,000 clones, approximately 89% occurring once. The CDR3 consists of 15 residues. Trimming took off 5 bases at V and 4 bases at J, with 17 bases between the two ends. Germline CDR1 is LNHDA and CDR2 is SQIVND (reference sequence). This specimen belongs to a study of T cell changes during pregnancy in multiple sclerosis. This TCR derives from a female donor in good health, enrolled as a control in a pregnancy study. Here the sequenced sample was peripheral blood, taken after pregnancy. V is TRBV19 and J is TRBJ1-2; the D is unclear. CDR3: CASSPNGEEGYGYTF. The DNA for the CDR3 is TGTGCCAGTAGTCCTAACGGAGAAGAGGGCTATGGCTACACCTTC.